These 18 T cell receptor beta chains came from one sample sequenced in a study of control samples from healthy donors and cancer patients. Generated by immunoSEQ multiplex PCR, the TCRdb table keeps only in-frame clones and is missing some. The sample carries about 110,000 clones, around 88% recorded once. Material for sequencing was blood. These receptors came from a woman between 50 and 59 years old in good health.

The chain uses TRBV11-3 and TRBJ1-1; 11 nucleotides line up with TRBD1. Germline V CDR1 and CDR2: SGHNT, YENEEA. The CDR3 length is 15 residues. V lost 4 bases to trimming and J lost 5 bases; unmatched junction nucleotides: 6. The CDR3 reads CASSYGQGASTEAFF. For the CDR3, the DNA is TGTGCCAGCAGCTACGGACAGGGGGCGTCGACTGAAGCTTTCTTT.

The chain combines TRBV4-3 with TRBJ2-1; the D gene is possibly TRBD1 (7 bases). The CDR3 covers 15 residues. Germline CDR1 reads LGHNA; CDR2 reads YSLEER. V shed 1 base and J shed 7 bases, with 14 bases lying between them. DNA of the CDR3: TGCGCCAGCAGCCAAGGGGACAGCGGACTAAATGAGCAGTTCTTC. This translates into CASSQGDSGLNEQFF.

This CDR3 reads CAWGQGTGGNQPQHF. The DNA for the CDR3 is TGTGCCTGGGGACAAGGGACAGGGGGCAATCAGCCCCAGCATTTT. J is TRBJ1-5 and V is TRBV30, with TRBD1 matching over 10 bases. Looked up from germline, CDR1 is GTSNPN and CDR2 is SVGIG (reference sequence). J gave up 2 bases and V 5 bases, and 6 bases lay outside the gene matches. This CDR3 is 15 amino acids long.

The chain carries TRBV11-2 and TRBJ2-5; D gene ambiguous. Germline V gene lookup returns CDR1 SGHAT and CDR2 FQNNGV. The CDR3 is 13 amino acids. Trimming left V 4 bases short and J 5 bases short, with 11 bases between. CDR3 region: CASSYHLNETQYF. CDR3 nucleotide sequence: TGTGCCAGCAGCTATCACCTTAACGAGACCCAGTACTTC.

The rearrangement joins TRBV3-1 (or the pseudogene TRBV3-2) to TRBJ1-2; 7 bases are shared with TRBD1. The CDR3 extends over 13 amino acids. Losses at the gene ends were 4 bases for V and 8 bases for J; bases not matched to a gene: 7. Germline V gene data show CDR1 as LGHDT and CDR2 as YNNKEL (reference sequence). The CDR3 here is CASSPWTGQGYTF. The CDR3 DNA sequence: TGTGCCAGCAGCCCCTGGACAGGCCAGGGCTACACCTTC.

The chain is built from TRBV4-1 and TRBJ2-7; no definite D call. V gave up 1 base and J gave up 2 bases, with 9 bases separating them. The germline CDR1 and CDR2 sequences are MGHRA and YSYEKL. The CDR3 length is 14 residues. The DNA for the CDR3 is TGCGCCAGCAGCCAAGGACGGCTACCCTACGAGCAGTACTTC. Amino acid sequence: CASSQGRLPYEQYF.

The chain recombines TRBV10-2 with TRBJ2-7; TRBD2 matches 8 bases. This CDR3 is 17 amino acids long. After removal of 2 bases from V and 5 bases from J, the junction contained 14 bases not matched to a gene. CDR1 is WSHSY and CDR2 is SAAADI in the germline V gene. CDR3 region: CASSEPNRGGLSDEQYF. The CDR3 bases are TGCGCCAGCAGTGAGCCTAATCGGGGGGGCCTTAGTGACGAGCAGTACTTC.

V usage is TRBV6-4 and J usage is TRBJ2-1; D uncertain. V was clipped by 3 bases and J by 0 bases, with 9 bases between them. Germline assignment: CDR1 MRHNA and CDR2 SNTAGT. CDR3 length equals 15 residues. The CDR3, as DNA: TGTGCCAGCAGTGATGGGTCTAGCTCCTACAATGAGCAGTTCTTC. As protein: CASSDGSSSYNEQFF.

V and J are TRBV5-1 and TRBJ2-3; 8 bases fit TRBD1. This CDR3 comprises 15 residues. Germline CDR1 reads SGHRS; CDR2 reads YFSETQ. Trimming took 4 bases from V and 2 from J; bases not matched to a gene: 6. This chain's CDR3 is CASSTGQGNTDTQYF. The CDR3 nucleotides are TGCGCCAGCAGCACCGGACAGGGTAACACAGATACGCAGTATTTT.

The chain joins TRBV7-3 to TRBJ1-1; D might be TRBD1 (6 bases). The CDR3 spans 13 residues. The germline V and J ends were trimmed by 1 base and 4 bases, with 7 bases remaining between them. Germline V gene sequence: CDR1 SGHTA, CDR2 FQGTGA. The CDR3 protein is CASSLNRATEAFF. The CDR3 DNA is TGTGCCAGCAGCTTAAACAGGGCCACTGAAGCTTTCTTT.

The gene calls are TRBV24-1 and TRBJ2-2; 7 bases align to TRBD1. The CDR3 consists of 17 residues. Germline lookup yields CDR1 KGHDR and CDR2 SFDVKD. Losses at the gene ends were 5 bases for V and 3 bases for J; bases not matched to a gene: 11. CDR3 DNA sequence: TGTGCCACCAGTGGGGGGTTGTGGACAGGCGACACCGGGGAGCTGTTTTTT. Protein product: CATSGGLWTGDTGELFF.

The rearrangement uses TRBV9 and TRBJ1-6; D might be TRBD1 (6 bases). The germline gives CDR1 SGDLS, CDR2 YYNGEE. The CDR3 contains 15 residues. Trimming left V 4 bases short and J 7 bases short, with 15 bases between. As DNA, the CDR3 is TGTGCCAGCAGCCCCCGGGCAGGGGAAAATTCACCCCTCCACTTT. It translates to CASSPRAGENSPLHF.

The chain combines TRBV7-8 with TRBJ1-6, with TRBD1 matching 10 bases. The CDR3 is made up of 14 amino acids. Unmatched junction bases numbered 6, after V lost 6 bases and J lost 10 bases. CDR1 is SGHVS, CDR2 FQNEAQ, per germline. CDR3 region: CASRGTGANSPLHF. The CDR3 DNA reads as TGTGCCAGCAGGGGGACAGGGGCAAACTCACCCCTCCACTTT.

This clone is a singleton in its sample. This rearrangement joins TRBV5-1 to TRBJ2-7; 8 nucleotides agree with TRBD1. This CDR3 is built from 18 residues. Germline V lookup: CDR1 SGHRS, CDR2 YFSETQ. V lost 0 bases, J lost 3 bases, and 14 bases stayed unmatched. In nucleotides, the CDR3 is TGCGCCAGCAGCTTGGCCGGGGAAAGCAGGGGGCCCAACTACGAGCAGTACTTC. This sequence encodes CASSLAGESRGPNYEQYF.

This clone has a single count. The rearrangement uses TRBV10-3 and TRBJ1-2, with D unresolved. This CDR3 is 12 amino acids long. Germline CDR1 and CDR2: ENHRY and SYGVKD. V dropped 7 bases and J dropped 6 bases, with 12 bases sitting between them. CDR3 coding DNA: TGTGCCATCACCAGCAGGTCGAATGGCTACACCTTC. Translation: CAITSRSNGYTF.

The chain has TRBV5-1 and TRBJ1-2; tentatively, D is TRBD1 (5 bases). Germline CDR1 is SGHRS and CDR2 is YFSETQ. V lost 5 bases and J lost 1, with 18 bases in between. This CDR3 is built from 16 residues. The CDR3 DNA sequence: TGCGCCAGCAGTTTTTGGGGGACGAGGGATAACTATGGCTACACCTTC. It is translated as CASSFWGTRDNYGYTF.

This chain joins TRBV30 and TRBJ1-5; the match to TRBD1 covers 8 bases. Germline assignment: CDR1 GTSNPN and CDR2 SVGIG (reference sequence). CDR3 size: 13 residues. Trimming took 5 bases from V and 5 from J; bases not matched to a gene: 5. The CDR3 DNA is TGTGCCTGGGCTGGACAGGGAGATCAGCCCCAGCATTTT. Translating gives CAWAGQGDQPQHF.

V is TRBV6-5 and J is TRBJ1-6; TRBD1 agrees at 7 bases. J lost 7 bases, V lost 6 bases, and 6 bases had no gene match. This CDR3 spans 14 amino acids. Germline CDR1 and CDR2: MNHEY and SVGAGI. The CDR3 region has the DNA TGTGCCAGCAGAACCGGGACAGACAATTCACCCCTCCACTTT. This codes for CASRTGTDNSPLHF.